This T cell receptor beta chain was sequenced for a study of cytomegalovirus exposure and HLA in healthy donors. Using immunoSEQ multiplex PCR, the repertoire was profiled, and TCRdb retains in-frame clones only, with some absent. Of approximately 71,000 clones listed, about 90% are singletons. There are 15 residues in the CDR3. V was clipped by 1 base and J by 2 bases; unmatched bases: 3. The germline V gene encodes CDR1 SGHRS and CDR2 YFSETQ. Sequencing was carried out using PBMCs. The chain carries TRBV5-1 and TRBJ2-3; 8 nucleotides match TRBD1. The TCR sequence derives from a man aged 18 to 30 in good health and CMV-seronegative. The CDR3 nucleotides read TGCGCCAGCAGCTTGTGGCAGGGGGCCACAGATACGCAGTATTTT. It is translated as CASSLWQGATDTQYF.